The sequence of this T cell receptor (beta chain) was determined in a study of early T cells in non-severe SARS-CoV-2 infection (dated by TCRdb to the early 2020s). As for the study more broadly: Bulk RNA from unsorted whole blood was used for TCR sequencing, so alpha and beta chains could not be paired. Overall study results and their limits: VDJdb matching was skewed toward anti-spike CD8 responses, so virus-specific expansions were likely underestimated and private and CD4 specificities were missed.

The CDR3 starts with the cysteine, ends with the phenylalanine, and has 15 residues. The kept DNA is CDR3 alone, 45 bases in frame from the first base. The germline V gene specifies SGHAT as CDR1 and FQNNGV as CDR2. From V the trimming removes 7 bases and from J it removes 8 bases, while the gene matches leave 7 bases of the junction unaccounted for. The library was generated by 5' RACE. This sample was sequenced with a NextSeq 500. In the TCR library protocol, unique molecular identifiers were attached to individual cDNA molecules to correct for PCR bias and sequencing error. Both TCR alpha and beta chains were sequenced, and tight co-correlation was observed between alpha and beta sequence abundances in each sample. From the authors' description of their analysis: Decombinator V4 was used to annotate TCR sequences for V gene, J gene and CDR3. Expanded TCRs were defined as changing significantly between any two time points under a Poisson model with p below 0.0001. Abundances of TCRs were expressed as counts per million after normalisation to the total number of TCRs sequenced in each sample. TRAV1-2 paired with TRAJ12, TRAJ20 or TRAJ33 defined MAIT TCRs, while TRAV10 paired with TRAJ18 defined iNKT TCRs. A search of VDJdb, accessed on 1 November 2021, was run for TCRs annotated to CMV, EBV and SARS-CoV-2, with TCRs annotated for multiple antigens excluded. TCRdb trimmed the raw reads at Q25, called clones with MiXCR and kept productive beta chains. CDR3 protein duplicates are merged, each entry listing the most common genes and DNA. The V and J calls reflect TCRdb's pipeline rather than the authors' work. Within this sample are 85,000 to 90,000 distinct CDR3 sequences, with about 15% of them counted one time only. Clones ranked in the top ten supply about 7.5% of the sample.

Remarks on this clonotype: It lacks a known antigen. There are no base qualities to consult, and no much larger clone falls within one base.

A case-control design nested within a healthcare worker cohort in London, UK, was used, with weekly nasopharyngeal swab PCR tests and blood sampling performed. Healthcare workers were enrolled in the week of the UK lockdown, from 23 to 31 March 2020, and were followed every week for up to about 16 weeks. The rearranged chain carries TRBV11-2 and TRBJ2-1; 14 bases in the middle match TRBD2. The origin of this receptor is an adult who was a healthcare worker with PCR-confirmed SARS-CoV-2 infection or an uninfected control (not recorded which). The sample comprised whole blood. The CDR3 protein is CASTQGLAGADEQFF. The DNA reads TGTGCCAGCACCCAGGGACTAGCGGGAGCAGATGAGCAGTTCTTC.